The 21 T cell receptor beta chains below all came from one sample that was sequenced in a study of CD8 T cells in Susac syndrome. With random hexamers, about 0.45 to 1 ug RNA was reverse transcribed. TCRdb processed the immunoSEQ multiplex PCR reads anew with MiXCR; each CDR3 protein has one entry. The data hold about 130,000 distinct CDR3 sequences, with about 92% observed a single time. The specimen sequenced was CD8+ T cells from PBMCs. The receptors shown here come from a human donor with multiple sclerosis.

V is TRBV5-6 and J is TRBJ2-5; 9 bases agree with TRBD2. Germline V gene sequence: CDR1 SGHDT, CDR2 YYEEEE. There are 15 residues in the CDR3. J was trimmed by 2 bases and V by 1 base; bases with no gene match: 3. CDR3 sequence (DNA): TGTGCCAGCAGCTTGTTAGCGGGGGATCAAGAGACCCAGTACTTC. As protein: CASSLLAGDQETQYF.

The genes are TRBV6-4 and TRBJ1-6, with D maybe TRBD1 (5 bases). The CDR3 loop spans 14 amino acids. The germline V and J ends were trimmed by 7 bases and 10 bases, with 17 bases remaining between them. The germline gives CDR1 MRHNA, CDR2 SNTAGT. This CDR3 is CASKETGQASPLHF. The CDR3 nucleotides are TGTGCCAGCAAAGAAACGGGGCAAGCGTCACCCCTCCACTTT.

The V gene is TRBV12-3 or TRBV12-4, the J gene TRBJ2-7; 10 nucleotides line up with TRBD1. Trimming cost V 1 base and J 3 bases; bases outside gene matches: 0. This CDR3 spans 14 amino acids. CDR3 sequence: CASSLGDRGYEQYF. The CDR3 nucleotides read TGTGCCAGCAGTTTAGGGGACAGGGGCTACGAGCAGTACTTC.

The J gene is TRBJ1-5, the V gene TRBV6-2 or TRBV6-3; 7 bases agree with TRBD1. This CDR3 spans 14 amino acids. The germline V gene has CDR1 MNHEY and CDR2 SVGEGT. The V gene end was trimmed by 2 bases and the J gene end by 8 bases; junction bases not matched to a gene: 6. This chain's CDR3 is CASSYNRGREPQHF. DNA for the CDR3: TGTGCCAGCAGTTACAACAGGGGTAGGGAGCCCCAGCATTTT.

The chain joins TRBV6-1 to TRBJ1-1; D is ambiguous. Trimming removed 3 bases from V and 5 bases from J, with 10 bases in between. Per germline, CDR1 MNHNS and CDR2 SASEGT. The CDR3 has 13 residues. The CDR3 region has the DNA TGTGCCAGCAGTGACTACGCGGGGACTGAAGCTTTCTTT. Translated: CASSDYAGTEAFF.

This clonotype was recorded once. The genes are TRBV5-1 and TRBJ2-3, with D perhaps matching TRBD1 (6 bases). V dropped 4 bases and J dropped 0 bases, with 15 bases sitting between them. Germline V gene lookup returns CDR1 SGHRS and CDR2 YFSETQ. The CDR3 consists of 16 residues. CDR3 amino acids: CASSMTGTTSTDTQYF. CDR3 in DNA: TGCGCCAGCAGCATGACCGGGACAACCAGCACAGATACGCAGTATTTT.

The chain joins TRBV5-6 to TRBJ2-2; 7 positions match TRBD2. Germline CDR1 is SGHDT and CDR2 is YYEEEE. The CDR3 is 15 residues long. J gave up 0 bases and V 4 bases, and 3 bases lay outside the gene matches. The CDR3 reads CASSEGGPNTGELFF. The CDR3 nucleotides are TGTGCCAGCAGCGAGGGAGGGCCGAACACCGGGGAGCTGTTTTTT.

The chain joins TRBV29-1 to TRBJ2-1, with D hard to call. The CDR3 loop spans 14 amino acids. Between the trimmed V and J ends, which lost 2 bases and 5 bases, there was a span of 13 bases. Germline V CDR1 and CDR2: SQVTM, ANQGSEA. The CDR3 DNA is TGCAGCGTTGAACGCCTGGGTGAGAACAATGAGCAGTTCTTC. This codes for CSVERLGENNEQFF.

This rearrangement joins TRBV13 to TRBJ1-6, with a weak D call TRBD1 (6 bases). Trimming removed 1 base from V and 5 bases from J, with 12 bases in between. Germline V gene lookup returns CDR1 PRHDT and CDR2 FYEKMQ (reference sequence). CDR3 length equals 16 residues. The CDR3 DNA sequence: TGTGCCAGCAGCTTAGAGGGGGGCGCCGATAATTCACCCCTCCACTTT. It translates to CASSLEGGADNSPLHF.

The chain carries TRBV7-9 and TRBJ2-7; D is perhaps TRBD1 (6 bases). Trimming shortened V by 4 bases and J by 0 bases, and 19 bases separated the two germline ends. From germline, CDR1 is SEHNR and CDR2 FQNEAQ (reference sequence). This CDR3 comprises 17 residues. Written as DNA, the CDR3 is TGTGCCAGCAGCTCACTAAAGCTGACAGGTACCTCCTACGAGCAGTACTTC. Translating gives CASSSLKLTGTSYEQYF.

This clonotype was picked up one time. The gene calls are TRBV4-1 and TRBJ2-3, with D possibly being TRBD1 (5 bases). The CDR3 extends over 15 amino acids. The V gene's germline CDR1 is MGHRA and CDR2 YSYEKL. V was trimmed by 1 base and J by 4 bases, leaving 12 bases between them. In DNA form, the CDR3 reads TGCGCCAGCAGCCAAGTTCAGGGTGACGCAGATACGCAGTATTTT. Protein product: CASSQVQGDADTQYF.

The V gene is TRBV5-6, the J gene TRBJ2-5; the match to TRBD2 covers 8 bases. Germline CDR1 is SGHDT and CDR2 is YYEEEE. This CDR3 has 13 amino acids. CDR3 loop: CAGSRGGVETQYF. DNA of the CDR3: TGTGCTGGGAGCCGGGGGGGAGTGGAGACCCAGTACTTC. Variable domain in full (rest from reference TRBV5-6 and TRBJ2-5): DAGVTQSPTHLIKTRGQQVTLRCSPKSGHDTVSWYQQALGQGPQFIFQYYEEEERQRGNFPDRFSGHQFPNYSSELNVNALLLGDSALYLCAGSRGGVETQYFGPGTRLLVL.

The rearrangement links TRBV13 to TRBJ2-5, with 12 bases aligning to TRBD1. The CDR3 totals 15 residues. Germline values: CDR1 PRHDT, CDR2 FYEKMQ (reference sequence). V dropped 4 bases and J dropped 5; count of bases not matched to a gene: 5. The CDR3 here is CASSSGDRGRETQYF. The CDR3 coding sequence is TGTGCCAGCAGCTCTGGGGACAGGGGGCGGGAGACCCAGTACTTC.

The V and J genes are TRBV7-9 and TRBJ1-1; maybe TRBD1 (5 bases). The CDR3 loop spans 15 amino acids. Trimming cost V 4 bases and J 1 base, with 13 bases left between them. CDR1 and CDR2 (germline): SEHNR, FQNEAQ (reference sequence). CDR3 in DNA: TGTGCCAGCAGCTCTTTGTCAGGGAGGAACACTGAAGCTTTCTTT. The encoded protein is CASSSLSGRNTEAFF.

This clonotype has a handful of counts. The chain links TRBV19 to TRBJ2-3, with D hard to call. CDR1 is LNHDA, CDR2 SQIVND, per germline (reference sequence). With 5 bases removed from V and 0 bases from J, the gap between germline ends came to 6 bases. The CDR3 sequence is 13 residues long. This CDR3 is CASSPTSTDTQYF. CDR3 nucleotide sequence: TGTGCCAGTAGTCCTACTAGCACAGATACGCAGTATTTT. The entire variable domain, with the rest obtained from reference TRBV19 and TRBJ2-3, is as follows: DGGITQSPKYLFRKEGQNVTLSCEQNLNHDAMYWYRQDPGQGLRLIYYSQIVNDFQKGDIAEGYSVSREKKESFPLTVTSAQKNPTAFYLCASSPTSTDTQYFGPGTRLTVL.

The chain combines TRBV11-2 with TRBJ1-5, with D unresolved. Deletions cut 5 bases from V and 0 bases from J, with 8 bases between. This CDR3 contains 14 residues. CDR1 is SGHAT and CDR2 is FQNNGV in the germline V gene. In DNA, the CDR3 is TGTGCCAGCAGCCCCGGGAATAGCAATCAGCCCCAGCATTTT. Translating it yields CASSPGNSNQPQHF.

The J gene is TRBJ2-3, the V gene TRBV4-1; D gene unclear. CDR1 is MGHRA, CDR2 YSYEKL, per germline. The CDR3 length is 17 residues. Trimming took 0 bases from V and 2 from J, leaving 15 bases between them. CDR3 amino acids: CASSQDPYRPVTDTQYF. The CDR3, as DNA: TGCGCCAGCAGCCAAGACCCCTACCGTCCGGTCACAGATACGCAGTATTTT.

The CDR3 spells CASSWGGLDEQFF. CDR3 coding DNA: TGTGCCAGCAGTTGGGGGGGTTTGGATGAGCAGTTCTTC. The J gene is TRBJ2-1, the V gene TRBV12-3 or TRBV12-4; 7 nucleotides line up with TRBD2. Germline trimming cut 4 bases from V and 8 bases from J; bases unmatched to any gene: 5. The CDR3 is made up of 13 amino acids.

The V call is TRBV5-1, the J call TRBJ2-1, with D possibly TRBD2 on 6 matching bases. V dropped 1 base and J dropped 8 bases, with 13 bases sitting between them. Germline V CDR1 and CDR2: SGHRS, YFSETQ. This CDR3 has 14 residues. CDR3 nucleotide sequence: TGCGCCAGCAGCTTGCGGGGGACGGGGTATGAGCAGTTCTTC. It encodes CASSLRGTGYEQFF.

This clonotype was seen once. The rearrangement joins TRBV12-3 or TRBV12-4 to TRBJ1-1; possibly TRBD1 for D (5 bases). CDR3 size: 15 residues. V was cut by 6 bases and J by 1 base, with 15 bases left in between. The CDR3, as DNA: TGTGCCAGCAGCTGGGGCCCCGGAGGGAACACTGAAGCTTTCTTT. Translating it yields CASSWGPGGNTEAFF.

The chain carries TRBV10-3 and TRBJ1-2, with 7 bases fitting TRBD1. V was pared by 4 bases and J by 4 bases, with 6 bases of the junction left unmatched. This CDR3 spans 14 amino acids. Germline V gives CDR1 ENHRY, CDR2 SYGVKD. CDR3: CAISGTGRAYGYTF. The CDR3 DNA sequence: TGTGCCATCAGTGGGACAGGACGCGCCTATGGCTACACCTTC.